This TCR beta chain was profiled in a study of T-cell memory formation after mild COVID-19. Study-level results: Cross-reactive memory seemingly joined, as some responding clones were found in pre-infection memory. The CD4+ clones that contracted clustered mainly within CM and EM, and the CD8+ clones concentrated in EMRA.

The junction had 11 bases not matched to a gene; V was cut back by 2 bases and J by 3 bases. The CDR3 consists of 17 residues. CDR1 and CDR2 (germline): DFQATT, SNEGSKA (reference sequence). Ten or more counts support this clonotype. Its antigen is not identified. Amplification by 5'RACE using constant-segment primers produced TCR alpha and TCR beta cDNA libraries that carried sample barcodes and UMIs. Via MiXCR, TCRdb re-called the 5' RACE reads, giving one row per CDR3 protein. The data show under 600,000 distinct CDR3 sequences, about 20% seen once. The TCR was taken from an adult woman who had mild COVID-19 (a few samples of this study predate the infection). Cell type and time point are not known. The specimen was PBMCs or a T cell subset sorted from them (not recorded which). The chain joins TRBV20-1 to TRBJ2-7; TRBD2 matches 12 bases. DNA of the CDR3: TGCAGTGCTAGACCCAGACTGGGACTAGCGGGCGGCTACGAGCAGTACTTC. Protein: CSARPRLGLAGGYEQYF.